The TCR beta chain described here comes from a study of shared clonotypes between healthy human individuals. The CDR3 covers 16 residues. V lost 3 bases, J lost 2 bases, and 16 bases lay in between. Per the germline V gene, CDR1 is SGHRS and CDR2 is YFSETQ. Measured with immunoSEQ multiplex PCR; TCRdb has only the in-frame clones, and not every one. This table has more than 2 million clones, just under 95% appearing once. Positively selected for CCR7, the CD45RO-negative cells used as naive CD8 cells excluded terminally differentiated effector memory CD45RA+ cells. The study drew all its donors from Caucasian adults living in Nashville, Tennessee.

This receptor was obtained from a young man in good health. The chain employs TRBV5-1 and TRBJ2-3; the D gene is possibly TRBD1 (6 bases). Sequencing was performed on naive CD8+ T cells sorted from blood. CDR3 DNA sequence: TGCGCCAGCAGCTCCAAACGGGACACAAACACAGATACGCAGTATTTT. This gives the protein CASSSKRDTNTDTQYF.